The present T cell receptor beta chain was sequenced within a study of cytomegalovirus exposure and HLA in healthy donors. CDR1 and CDR2 from the germline V gene are LNHDA and SQIVND (reference sequence). This CDR3 region has 13 residues. Trimming left V 6 bases short and J 2 bases short, with 10 bases between. PCR primers comprised 60 Vbeta and 13 Jbeta primers. Generated by immunoSEQ multiplex PCR, the TCRdb table keeps only in-frame clones and is missing some. Counted here are about 180,000 clones, 75% to 85% occurring once; the ten biggest clones make up more than 1.4%. The chain recombines TRBV19 with TRBJ1-2; D is unresolved. The sequence came from a man aged 18 to 29 in good health and CMV-seronegative. Sequencing used PBMCs. CDR3 DNA: TGTGCCAGTAGATCCGAACTCAACTATGGCTACACCTTC. Protein sequence: CASRSELNYGYTF. The full variable domain, its missing parts supplied by reference TRBV19 and TRBJ1-2, is DGGITQSPKYLFRKEGQNVTLSCEQNLNHDAMYWYRQDPGQGLRLIYYSQIVNDFQKGDIAEGYSVSREKKESFPLTVTSAQKNPTAFYLCASRSELNYGYTFGSGTRLTVV.